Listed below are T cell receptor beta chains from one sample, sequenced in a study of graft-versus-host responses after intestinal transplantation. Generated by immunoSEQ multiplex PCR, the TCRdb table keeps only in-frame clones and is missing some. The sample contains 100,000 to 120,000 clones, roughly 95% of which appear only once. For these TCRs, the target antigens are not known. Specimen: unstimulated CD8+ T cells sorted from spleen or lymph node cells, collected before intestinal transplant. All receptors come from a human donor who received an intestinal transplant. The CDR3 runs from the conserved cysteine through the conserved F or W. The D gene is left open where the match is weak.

CASSGGGANEKLFF	14	.	TRBV6-5	TRBJ1-4
CSVGSSGSYEQYF	13	TRBD2	TRBV29-1	TRBJ2-7
CASSLFKRGLNTEAFF	16	.	TRBV11-1	TRBJ1-1
CASSSPGTGSYEQYF	15	TRBD1	TRBV5-1	TRBJ2-7
CASSPRVLTTDTQYF	15	.	TRBV14	TRBJ2-3
CAIRTGEGVYGYTF	14	TRBD1	TRBV10-3	TRBJ1-2
CASSLPIYPKADYNEQFF	18	.	TRBV4-1	TRBJ2-1
CASSLSGSAAEAFF	14	.	TRBV27	TRBJ1-1
CASSDSGNFYEQYF	14	TRBD2	TRBV27	TRBJ2-7
CASRWGAGGNIQYF	14	TRBD2	TRBV19	TRBJ2-4
CASSLDFNTGELFF	14	.	TRBV7-9	TRBJ2-2
CASSYLRGDSGNTIYF	16	.	TRBV6-6	TRBJ1-3
CASSQTGTVYEQYF	14	TRBD1	TRBV6-6	TRBJ2-7
CASTSPAYYGYTF	13	.	TRBV6-6	TRBJ1-2
CASTYPGGTDTQYF	14	.	TRBV6-5	TRBJ2-3
CASSLGPGIVQPQHF	15	.	TRBV7-9	TRBJ1-5
CASSPSGGKNTEAFF	15	.	TRBV18	TRBJ1-1
CASSLGSGPSTDTQYF	16	.	TRBV7-6	TRBJ2-3
CASSPGLAVGEQFF	14	TRBD2	TRBV2	TRBJ2-1
CASRDGGVVQDTQYF	15	.	TRBV27	TRBJ2-3
CASSSDSRYYTGELFF	16	.	TRBV11-2	TRBJ2-2
CASSIGRPNTGELFF	15	.	TRBV19	TRBJ2-2
CSVLTGVMNTEAFF	14	TRBD1	TRBV29-1	TRBJ1-1
CASSQEGNRGIYTEAFF	17	TRBD1	TRBV14	TRBJ1-1
CASSQASIGGLSYEQYF	17	.	TRBV4-2	TRBJ2-7
CASSLTSGRADEQFF	15	TRBD2	TRBV7-7	TRBJ2-1
CASSVDPSETQYF	13	.	TRBV9	TRBJ2-5
CASYDGVSYEQYF	13	.	TRBV6-1	TRBJ2-7
CASSSGTSAYNEQFF	15	TRBD2	TRBV6-1	TRBJ2-1
CASSIQLPSPLHF	13	.	TRBV27	TRBJ1-6
CASSQDLAGVGSYEQYF	17	TRBD2	TRBV4-1	TRBJ2-7
CASSLGTSGKGTYEQYF	17	TRBD2	TRBV19	TRBJ2-7
CASSWTGGTYEQYF	14	TRBD1	TRBV7-9	TRBJ2-7
CASSSDIANYGYTF	14	.	TRBV5-1	TRBJ1-2
CASSPTGFGYTF	12	.	TRBV21-1	TRBJ1-2
CASSSPLGPSYEQYF	15	.	TRBV7-2	TRBJ2-7
CASNRGGSSYNEQFF	15	.	TRBV19	TRBJ2-1